This is a list of T cell receptor beta chains from one sample in a study of beta chain features in type 1 diabetes. Measured with immunoSEQ multiplex PCR; TCRdb has only the in-frame clones, and not every one. Here the sample spans roughly 150,000 clones, about 7.8% being singletons. Source material: central memory CD4+ T cells from blood. The receptor source for this set is a woman in her forties with type 1 diabetes. CDR3s include the opening cysteine and the closing phenylalanine or tryptophan.

CDR3aa: CASSQVGADRGVGYTF; j_gene: TRBJ1-2; v_gene: TRBV4-3
CDR3aa: CASSQLPSGRLNEQFF; j_gene: TRBJ2-1; v_gene: TRBV7-3
CDR3aa: CASRLLTGPTDTQYF; j_gene: TRBJ2-3; v_gene: TRBV6-5
CDR3aa: CASSSGSGGYNEQFF; j_gene: TRBJ2-1; v_gene: TRBV5-1
CDR3aa: CASSLGRATYEQYF; j_gene: TRBJ2-7; v_gene: TRBV5-1
CDR3aa: CASSITSDSNYGYTF; j_gene: TRBJ1-2; v_gene: TRBV19
CDR3aa: CASSARPEGQLGYGEQFF; j_gene: TRBJ2-1; v_gene: TRBV9
CDR3aa: CSASREGTIYF; j_gene: TRBJ1-3; v_gene: TRBV20-1
CDR3aa: CASSVRENLSGNTIYF; j_gene: TRBJ1-3; v_gene: TRBV9
CDR3aa: CACLRSRSGNTIYF; j_gene: TRBJ1-3; v_gene: TRBV30
CDR3aa: CASSTGADTQYF; j_gene: TRBJ2-3; v_gene: TRBV6-5
CDR3aa: CASSPRVNTEAFF; j_gene: TRBJ1-1; v_gene: TRBV7-2
CDR3aa: CASSYSATGDGGYTF; j_gene: TRBJ1-2; v_gene: TRBV6-5
CDR3aa: CASSQEAGAREAFF; j_gene: TRBJ1-1; v_gene: TRBV14
CDR3aa: CASSLGDTGGTEAFF; j_gene: TRBJ1-1; v_gene: TRBV5-1
CDR3aa: CASSPRTANTGELFF; j_gene: TRBJ2-2; v_gene: TRBV27
CDR3aa: CSFKESLNEQYF; j_gene: TRBJ2-7; v_gene: TRBV29-1
CDR3aa: CASSSPGTRNTGELFF; j_gene: TRBJ2-2; v_gene: TRBV9
CDR3aa: CASSIMPGAEQYF; j_gene: TRBJ2-7; v_gene: TRBV19
CDR3aa: CASSPRTGASGEPQHF; j_gene: TRBJ1-5; v_gene: TRBV28
CDR3aa: CASSSQGAGANVLTF; j_gene: TRBJ2-6; v_gene: TRBV7-6
CDR3aa: CASSEESIYGYTF; j_gene: TRBJ1-2; v_gene: TRBV2
CDR3aa: CASSFSATAASNYGYTF; j_gene: TRBJ1-2; v_gene: TRBV5-1
CDR3aa: CASSLGSQGNEQFF; j_gene: TRBJ2-1; v_gene: TRBV7-2
CDR3aa: CASSPDYSGRTSVRNEQYF; j_gene: TRBJ2-7; v_gene: TRBV7-8
CDR3aa: CASTHEQGLGTEAFF; j_gene: TRBJ1-1; v_gene: TRBV28
CDR3aa: CASSQGGTGIDQPQHF; j_gene: TRBJ1-5; v_gene: TRBV14
CDR3aa: CASSQDVKARHTGEKLFF; j_gene: TRBJ1-4; v_gene: TRBV4-3
CDR3aa: CASSLVTGNGYTF; j_gene: TRBJ1-2; v_gene: TRBV7-9
CDR3aa: CASSQDRGPYGYTF; j_gene: TRBJ1-2; v_gene: TRBV6-1
CDR3aa: CASSQDGTGQETQYF; j_gene: TRBJ2-5; v_gene: TRBV4-2
CDR3aa: CASSFRQGTSGTGGLYEQYF; j_gene: TRBJ2-7; v_gene: TRBV28
CDR3aa: CASSATGSGDYGYTF; j_gene: TRBJ1-2; v_gene: TRBV9
CDR3aa: CASRTGSEAFF; j_gene: TRBJ1-1; v_gene: TRBV6-5
CDR3aa: CASSQGADRGDTQYF; j_gene: TRBJ2-3; v_gene: TRBV4-2
CDR3aa: CASSQTQGGELFF; j_gene: TRBJ2-2; v_gene: TRBV4-3
CDR3aa: CASSLSGLANEQFF; j_gene: TRBJ2-1; v_gene: TRBV28
CDR3aa: CSGEVLAGGGGDEQFF; j_gene: TRBJ2-1; v_gene: TRBV29-1
CDR3aa: CASSYRDVSYEQYF; j_gene: -; v_gene: TRBV4-1
CDR3aa: CASSQAPTGPAGYTF; j_gene: TRBJ1-2; v_gene: TRBV4-3
CDR3aa: CAWAGTGGTEAFF; j_gene: TRBJ1-1; v_gene: TRBV30
CDR3aa: CAWSPGQASNEQFF; j_gene: TRBJ2-1; v_gene: TRBV30
CDR3aa: CASSLPRRSYNEQFF; j_gene: TRBJ2-1; v_gene: TRBV7-2
CDR3aa: CASSPQMGGTEAFF; j_gene: TRBJ1-1; v_gene: TRBV7-2
CDR3aa: CASSLVGRGTKNIQYF; j_gene: TRBJ2-4; v_gene: TRBV5-6
CDR3aa: CASSIDRDRGIGNQPQHF; j_gene: TRBJ1-5; v_gene: TRBV19
CDR3aa: CASSWDRSNTEAFF; j_gene: TRBJ1-1; v_gene: TRBV7-8
CDR3aa: CSARTTGRQYF; j_gene: TRBJ2-7; v_gene: TRBV20-1
CDR3aa: CASSEERAFDGYTF; j_gene: TRBJ1-2; v_gene: TRBV6-1
CDR3aa: CASKREVGTDTQYF; j_gene: TRBJ2-3; v_gene: TRBV19
CDR3aa: CASSPRSLSNQPQHF; j_gene: TRBJ1-5; v_gene: TRBV4-3
CDR3aa: CAWSFSGSQNEQFF; j_gene: TRBJ2-1; v_gene: TRBV30
CDR3aa: CATSPRLAVTYEQYF; j_gene: TRBJ2-7; v_gene: TRBV15
CDR3aa: CASSYPTSGASGTQYF; j_gene: TRBJ2-3; v_gene: TRBV7-9
CDR3aa: CASSSEQGYEQYF; j_gene: TRBJ2-7; v_gene: TRBV5-1
CDR3aa: CASSLGEPRRGDEQFF; j_gene: TRBJ2-1; v_gene: TRBV7-8
CDR3aa: CASSFSGTIQETQYF; j_gene: TRBJ2-5; v_gene: TRBV7-2
CDR3aa: CASSLDRVAGNTIYF; j_gene: TRBJ1-3; v_gene: TRBV7-2
CDR3aa: CATSYRTGGSGNTIYF; j_gene: TRBJ1-3; v_gene: TRBV15